A selection of T cell receptor beta chains follows, all from one sample in a study of long-term antiretroviral therapy in people with HIV. Profiling relied on immunoSEQ multiplex PCR, and the TCRdb table lists in-frame clones only, not all of them. The profile covers 25,000 to 30,000 clones, with 85% appearing a single time and more than 7% taken by the ten largest. The source material was unsorted PBMCs, sampled 4.7 to 5 years after starting antiretroviral therapy. These receptor sequences come from a man in his forties with HIV. CDR3s include the opening cysteine and the closing phenylalanine or tryptophan. A D gene is named only where the DNA matches it firmly. Clone size is given for some rows only: seen once, a few or many times, or a class if the clone is expanded.

size,V,J,D,DNA,CDR3
-,TRBV5-4,TRBJ2-7,TRBD1,TGTGCCAGCAGCTTGGTCTCCGGACAGGACTACGAGCAGTACTTC,CASSLVSGQDYEQYF
-,TRBV5-1,TRBJ2-3,-,TGCGCCAGCAGCTGGGCGGTGGGATACACGCAGTATTTT,CASSWAVGYTQYF
-,TRBV10-1,TRBJ1-6,-,TGCGCCAGCGGGGATCTGGGTTCACCCCTCCACTTT,CASGDLGSPLHF
few,TRBV6-5,TRBJ1-1,-,TGTGCCAGCAGTACAGGACGGATTTCGTTTGCTGAAGCTTTCTTT,CASSTGRISFAEAFF
few,TRBV28,TRBJ1-1,-,TGTGCCAGCAGCCCAACCACTTGGGACACTGAAGCTTTCTTT,CASSPTTWDTEAFF
-,TRBV9,TRBJ1-5,-,TGTGCCAGCAGCGCTGAGGTCAATCAGCCCCAGCATTTT,CASSAEVNQPQHF
-,TRBV18,TRBJ2-1,TRBD2,TGTGCCAGCTCACCACCGGGACTAGCTACTGCCTACAATGAGCAGTTCTTC,CASSPPGLATAYNEQFF
-,TRBV18,TRBJ2-5,-,TGTGCCAGCTCACCGGGAGGACAAGAGACCCAGTACTTC,CASSPGGQETQYF
-,TRBV10-3,TRBJ1-1,-,TGTGCCATCAGTGAGTCGGTGAAGGGGCCGAACACTGAAGCTTTCTTT,CAISESVKGPNTEAFF
-,TRBV18,TRBJ1-2,TRBD1,TGTGCCAGCTCCCCAGGACAGGGGGCTTTCTATGGCTACACCTTC,CASSPGQGAFYGYTF
few,TRBV7-8,TRBJ2-2,TRBD2,TGTGCCAGCAGCGCCCGTAGCGGGAGATCTGAAGGGGAGCTGTTTTTT,CASSARSGRSEGELFF
few,TRBV7-3,TRBJ2-5,TRBD2,TGTGCCAGCAGCCAGACGGGACTAAACAAAGAGACCCAGTACTTC,CASSQTGLNKETQYF
-,TRBV28,TRBJ2-1,TRBD1,TGTGCCAGCGGCAAGACAGGGGGCACCTACAATGAGCAGTTCTTC,CASGKTGGTYNEQFF
-,TRBV6-6,TRBJ2-3,-,TGTGCCAGCAGTTACTCTCAGGGATACACAGATACGCAGTATTTT,CASSYSQGYTDTQYF
few,TRBV10-3,TRBJ2-7,TRBD1,TGTGCCATCAGTCCCGGACAGGGCTACGAGCAGTACTTC,CAISPGQGYEQYF
-,TRBV4-2,TRBJ2-7,-,TGTGCCAGCAGCCAAGATGGCAGGGGGGACGAGCAGTACTTC,CASSQDGRGDEQYF
-,TRBV11-2,TRBJ2-7,-,TGTGCCAGCAGCCCCATTGCCCCGGGGAACGAGCAGTACTTC,CASSPIAPGNEQYF
-,TRBV5-5,TRBJ1-1,TRBD1,TGTGCCAGCAGCTTGGCCCGACAGGGTTTAGACACTGAAGCTTTCTTT,CASSLARQGLDTEAFF
once,TRBV29-1,TRBJ2-5,-,TGCAGCGTTGAAATGTCCGGGGGCCTGCACTTC,CSVEMSGGLHF
-,TRBV19,TRBJ2-7,TRBD2,TGTGCCAGTAGTAATTGGGGGGGTGGCGACGAGCAGTACTTC,CASSNWGGGDEQYF
-,TRBV27,TRBJ2-4,-,TGTGCCAGCAGTCCGTGGACAGAGATAGCCAAAAACATTCAGTACTTC,CASSPWTEIAKNIQYF
few,TRBV4-2,TRBJ2-1,-,TGTGCCAGCAACCGTCCCGGTCTCAATGAGCAGTTCTTC,CASNRPGLNEQFF
-,TRBV4-2,TRBJ2-3,TRBD2,TGTGCCAGCAGCCAAGAGGGGATAGCGGGGGGTGATACGCAGTATTTT,CASSQEGIAGGDTQYF
-,TRBV4-3,TRBJ2-1,TRBD2,TGCGCCAGCAGCCCGGGACTAGCGGGAAGGCAGTTCTTC,CASSPGLAGRQFF
-,TRBV5-1,TRBJ2-7,TRBD1,TGCGCCAGCAGCCCGTCAGGACAGGGGGCCGGGGAGCAGTACTTC,CASSPSGQGAGEQYF
few,TRBV4-1,TRBJ1-1,-,TGCGCCAGCAGCCCCGGACCCATGAACACTGAAGCTTTCTTT,CASSPGPMNTEAFF
-,TRBV6-1,TRBJ1-5,-,TGTGCCGGAGGGGGTTGGAATCAGCCCCAGCATTTT,CAGGGWNQPQHF
-,TRBV5-6,TRBJ1-2,-,TGTGCCAGCAGCTTATTGTCGGGGGTTGTTACCTATGGCTACACCTTC,CASSLLSGVVTYGYTF
-,TRBV7-2,TRBJ2-7,TRBD1,TGTGCCAGCAGCCGTGGGACAGCAAATTCCTACGAGCAGTACTTC,CASSRGTANSYEQYF
-,TRBV7-9,TRBJ1-6,TRBD1,TGTGCCATTGCAACAGGGGAGAATTCACCCCTCCACTTT,CAIATGENSPLHF
-,TRBV29-1,TRBJ1-2,-,TGCAGCGTTGACCGGAGTACTAACTATGGCTACACCTTC,CSVDRSTNYGYTF
-,TRBV5-5,TRBJ2-3,-,TGTGCCAGCTGCACTCTCCCCCCGGCGGATACGCAGTATTTT,CASCTLPPADTQYF
once,TRBV25-1,TRBJ2-7,-,TGTGCCAGCAGCGGAATCCGGGACCTCACCTACGAGCAGTACTTC,CASSGIRDLTYEQYF
-,TRBV7-9,TRBJ2-1,-,TGTGCCAGCAGCTTAGCGACCGAGCAGTTCTTC,CASSLATEQFF
-,TRBV2,TRBJ2-2,-,TGTGCCAGCATCCCGACAGAGCAAGGGGTCACCGGGGAGCTGTTTTTT,CASIPTEQGVTGELFF
few,TRBV11-2,TRBJ1-2,TRBD1,TGTGCCAGCAGCCTACAGGGGGATGGCTACACCTTC,CASSLQGDGYTF
-,TRBV7-2,TRBJ1-6,-,TGTGCCAGCAGCTTACAGATCTCCTATAATTCACCCCTCCACTTT,CASSLQISYNSPLHF